The T cell receptor (beta chain) described here comes from a study of cytomegalovirus exposure and HLA in healthy donors. As for the study in general: In an early release, HLA-typed donors contributed approximately 82 million unique TCR sequences. Researchers found that about 84% of about 400 genotyped donors fell within the Caucasian-associated ancestry cluster. Overall study findings and caveats: In presence/absence analyses, roughly uniform sequencing depth across donors was assumed. Most CMV-associated TCR beta chains were later found to appear HLA-restricted.

In the case of this clone: Its cognate antigen is unknown.

13 Jbeta primers and 60 Vbeta primers were used for the PCR. Repertoires were generated with immunoSEQ multiplex PCR, while TCRdb's copy carries only in-frame clones and drops some. The sample has under 200,000 clones; 80% to 90% are singletons. Germline CDR1 and CDR2: SGHRS and YFSETQ. CDR3 length: 13 amino acids. V was clipped by 1 base and J by 10 bases; unmatched bases: 5. The sequence was obtained from a woman between 18 and 30 years old in good health and CMV-seronegative. V is TRBV5-1 and J is TRBJ1-1, with 9 bases identical to TRBD1. Sequenced: PBMCs. This CDR3 reads CASSLQQGAGAFF. Here the CDR3 DNA reads TGCGCCAGCAGCTTGCAACAGGGGGCCGGAGCTTTCTTT.